A single sample is the source of the 14 T cell receptor beta chains below, sequenced in a study of blood T cell repertoires in COVID-19 (dated by TCRdb to 2019 to 2021). Library creation used the immunoSEQ multiplex PCR assay. What TCRdb holds here is the immuneACCESS table cut down to in-frame rearrangements. Part of the clones is not present; checked against another copy, under half of the missing clones reflect an unresolved V gene, and the others are unexplained. In this sample the table shows about 81,000 clones, roughly 82% of which occur a single time. The ten largest make up roughly 7.4% of the sample. Sequences were obtained from peripheral blood. The receptors here all came from a human donor in a cohort sampled during active COVID-19.

This clone has just one count. The chain joins TRBV6-5 to TRBJ2-3; 9 nucleotides align to TRBD1. Germline V gene data show CDR1 as MNHEY and CDR2 as SVGAGI. CDR3 length: 14 residues. V lost 1 base, J lost 4 bases, and 0 bases stayed unmatched. CDR3 region: CASSYWDRADTQYF. In DNA, the CDR3 is TGTGCCAGCAGTTACTGGGACAGGGCAGATACGCAGTATTTT.

The rearrangement links TRBV4-2 to TRBJ2-7; the match to TRBD1 covers 8 bases. The length of the CDR3 is 14 residues. V gave up 2 bases and J gave up 4 bases; unmatched junction bases: 4. The germline gives CDR1 LGHNA, CDR2 YNFKEQ. The CDR3 loop reads CASSQPGQEYEQYF. The CDR3, as DNA: TGTGCCAGCAGCCAACCGGGACAGGAGTACGAGCAGTACTTC.

The V and J genes are TRBV5-1 and TRBJ1-6; TRBD1 agrees at 7 bases. The J segment lost 9 bases and the V segment lost 0 bases, leaving 9 bases of the junction unmatched. The CDR3 has 16 amino acids. Germline CDR1 is SGHRS and CDR2 is YFSETQ. The CDR3 sequence is CASSLGVQGTGSPLHF. For the CDR3, the DNA is TGCGCCAGCAGCTTGGGGGTACAGGGGACGGGTTCACCCCTCCACTTT.

This chain joins TRBV12-5 and TRBJ1-3; 7 bases are a match to TRBD1. The CDR3 runs 17 residues. J gave up 3 bases and V 5 bases, and 13 bases lay outside the gene matches. The germline V gene encodes CDR1 LGHNT and CDR2 FRNRAP. The CDR3 DNA reads TGTGCTAGTGGTCAAGGAACCGGGACAGACGATGGAAACACCATATATTTT. Translating gives CASGQGTGTDDGNTIYF.

This rearrangement joins TRBV5-1 to TRBJ1-1; D is unclear. Trimming cost V 0 bases and J 8 bases, with 8 bases left between them. The length of the CDR3 is 12 residues. Looked up from germline, CDR1 is SGHRS and CDR2 is YFSETQ. The DNA of the CDR3 is TGCGCCAGCAGCTTGGGGTTTGAGGAAGCTTTCTTT. It codes for CASSLGFEEAFF.

V gene TRBV2 combines with J gene TRBJ1-3; D call uncertain. The CDR3 sequence is 15 residues long. Germline values: CDR1 SNHLY, CDR2 FYNNEI. The V gene lost 6 bases and the J gene lost 0 bases, with 12 bases spanning the gap. The CDR3 is CASRQTGNSGNTIYF. Here the CDR3 DNA reads TGTGCCAGCAGACAGACCGGGAACTCTGGAAACACCATATATTTT.

The chain recombines TRBV5-1 with TRBJ1-3; D gene ambiguous. CDR1 and CDR2 (germline): SGHRS, YFSETQ. This CDR3 contains 14 residues. With 3 bases removed from V and 4 bases from J, the gap between germline ends came to 11 bases. The DNA for the CDR3 is TGCGCCAGCAGCTCGGGATCCCCCGGAAACACCATATATTTT. Translating gives CASSSGSPGNTIYF.

J is TRBJ2-7 and V is TRBV4-3; TRBD2 matches 7 bases. Trimming at V came to 0 bases and at J to 1 base, leaving 3 bases not matched to a gene. The CDR3 has 15 residues. Per the germline V gene, CDR1 is LGHNA and CDR2 is YSLEER. CDR3 loop: CASSQDPGGSYEQYF. The CDR3 coding sequence is TGCGCCAGCAGCCAAGATCCCGGGGGGTCCTACGAGCAGTACTTC.

V is TRBV7-3 and J is TRBJ2-7; 7 bases match TRBD1. Germline V gives CDR1 SGHTA, CDR2 FQGTGA. The junction had 8 bases not matched to a gene; V was cut back by 5 bases and J by 7 bases. The CDR3 sequence is 13 residues long. CDR3 loop: CASSTGAGREQYF. CDR3 DNA sequence: TGTGCCAGCAGCACAGGGGCAGGAAGGGAGCAGTACTTC.

The gene calls are TRBV10-3 and TRBJ2-7; D gene uncertain. Germline V gene data show CDR1 as ENHRY and CDR2 as SYGVKD. Trimming pared 4 bases from V and 4 bases from J, leaving 5 bases between. This CDR3 region has 11 residues. The CDR3 nucleotides read TGTGCCATCAGTGCAGATTACGAGCAGTACTTC. Amino acid sequence: CAISADYEQYF.

The chain recombines TRBV10-3 with TRBJ1-5; D is possibly TRBD1 (5 bases). V was shortened by 10 bases and J by 7 bases, with 20 bases between the two germline ends. The CDR3 runs 14 residues. Germline V CDR1 and CDR2: ENHRY, SYGVKD. Written as DNA, the CDR3 is TGTGCCACCAACCCCGGCCAGGGCGGACAGCCCCAGCATTTT. Its translation: CATNPGQGGQPQHF.

The chain links TRBV5-5 to TRBJ1-6, with 9 bases lining up with TRBD1. Germline loops: CDR1 SGHKS, CDR2 YYEKEE (reference sequence). V shed 0 bases and J 9 bases; nucleotides not matched to a gene: 7. This CDR3 has 16 amino acids. The CDR3 region has the DNA TGTGCCAGCAGCTTGGTAGGGACAGGGAATATTTCACCCCTCCACTTT. This codes for CASSLVGTGNISPLHF.

V usage is TRBV5-1 and J usage is TRBJ2-7; the D is unclear. CDR1 and CDR2 from the germline V gene are SGHRS and YFSETQ. The ends were cut back, 4 bases at V and 0 bases at J, with 11 bases in the middle. This CDR3 has 14 amino acids. The CDR3 DNA reads as TGCGCCAGCAGCACCACGACTGGCTCCTACGAGCAGTACTTC. It codes for CASSTTTGSYEQYF. Drawing the rest from reference TRBV5-1 and TRBJ2-7, the complete variable domain is KAGVTQTPRYLIKTRGQQVTLSCSPISGHRSVSWYQQTPGQGLQFLFEYFSETQRNKGNFPGRFSGRQFSNSRSEMNVSTLELGDSALYLCASSTTTGSYEQYFGPGTRLTVT.

J is TRBJ2-7 and V is TRBV3-1 (or the pseudogene TRBV3-2), with D uncertain. Germline CDR1 and CDR2: LGHDT and YNNKEL (reference sequence). V was clipped by 2 bases and J by 2 bases, with 7 bases between them. The CDR3 contains 13 residues. CDR3 amino acids: CASSQTVAYEQYF. The CDR3 coding sequence is TGTGCCAGCAGCCAAACAGTTGCCTACGAGCAGTACTTC.